The 6 T cell receptor beta chains listed next were all sequenced from one sample in a study of blood T cell repertoires in COVID-19 (dated by TCRdb to about 2020). The library was generated by the immunoSEQ multiplex PCR assay. Drawn from immuneACCESS, this table holds only the in-frame rearrangements with V and J called that TCRdb kept. Clones are partly lost; checked studies trace under half to an unresolved V gene and leave the rest unexplained. The sample table holds more than 90,000 clones, of which around 67% were seen once. The top ten clones comprise roughly 25% of the sample. Specimen: peripheral blood. The receptors here all came from a woman aged 55-69 years in a cohort sampled during active or convalescent COVID-19.

This clone was found many times. Other DNA sequences in the sample encode the same CDR3. This sequence joins TRBV9 and TRBJ2-7; D ambiguous. The germline gives CDR1 SGDLS, CDR2 YYNGEE. The CDR3 runs 14 residues. The V end was cut by 0 bases, the J end by 0 bases, with 7 bases between. CDR3 sequence reads: CASSVGPSSYEQYF. The CDR3 DNA sequence: TGTGCCAGCAGCGTAGGCCCTAGCTCCTACGAGCAGTACTTC.

In its sample, this clone was seen a few times. The V gene is TRBV6-6, the J gene TRBJ1-1, with 8 positions matching TRBD1. From germline, CDR1 is MNHNY and CDR2 SVGAGI (reference sequence). This CDR3 is 15 amino acids long. J gave up 5 bases and V 4 bases, and 9 bases lay outside the gene matches. The CDR3 reads CASSFRTGLSTEAFF. The CDR3 bases are TGTGCCAGCAGTTTCCGGACAGGGCTTAGTACTGAAGCTTTCTTT.

The V call is TRBV19, the J call TRBJ1-5; D possibly corresponds to TRBD1 (5 bases). CDR1 and CDR2 from the germline V gene are LNHDA and SQIVND (reference sequence). This CDR3 contains 14 residues. The V gene lost 7 bases and the J gene lost 4 bases, with 14 bases spanning the gap. The CDR3: CASKSQGLNQPQHF. The CDR3 nucleotides are TGTGCCAGTAAGTCTCAGGGACTTAATCAGCCCCAGCATTTT.

A few counts support this clone. V gene TRBV6-6 combines with J gene TRBJ2-1, with 7 bases fitting TRBD2. This CDR3 contains 19 residues. Germline assignment: CDR1 MNHNY and CDR2 SVGAGI (reference sequence). The V segment lost 5 bases and the J segment 2 bases; nucleotides outside the gene matches: 18. The CDR3 loop is CASSRTLAFRESTYNEQFF. Written as DNA, the CDR3 is TGTGCCAGCAGTCGAACACTAGCGTTCCGGGAGAGTACCTACAATGAGCAGTTCTTC.

The chain recombines TRBV5-1 with TRBJ2-3; 8 nucleotides match TRBD1. The CDR3 loop spans 14 amino acids. The V segment lost 3 bases and the J segment 1 base; nucleotides outside the gene matches: 1. Looked up from germline, CDR1 is SGHRS and CDR2 is YFSETQ. The CDR3: CASSSGQGTDTQYF. The CDR3, as DNA: TGCGCCAGCAGCTCGGGACAGGGCACAGATACGCAGTATTTT. Together with reference TRBV5-1 and TRBJ2-3, the CDR3 gives the full variable domain: KAGVTQTPRYLIKTRGQQVTLSCSPISGHRSVSWYQQTPGQGLQFLFEYFSETQRNKGNFPGRFSGRQFSNSRSEMNVSTLELGDSALYLCASSSGQGTDTQYFGPGTRLTVL.

This clone was found many times. The chain couples TRBV27 to TRBJ1-5; tentatively, D is TRBD1 (6 bases). Germline V CDR1 and CDR2: MNHEY, SMNVEV (reference sequence). The ends were cut back, 8 bases at V and 6 bases at J, with 14 bases in the middle. The CDR3 length is 13 residues. The CDR3 here is CASSYRDGQPQHF. The CDR3 DNA sequence: TGTGCCAGCTCCTACAGGGATGGTCAGCCCCAGCATTTT.